These 5 T cell receptor beta chains originate from one sample sequenced in a study of OX40 agonist ivuxolimab in advanced cancers. Produced via immunoSEQ multiplex PCR; TCRdb's table is partial and in-frame only. Here the sample spans about 38,000 clones, 89% being singletons. The material sequenced was CD4+ or CD8+ T cells sorted from blood, taken in a trial of the OX40 agonist ivuxolimab. The receptor set was obtained from an adult with an advanced solid tumor such as melanoma, head and neck, liver or kidney cancer.

In its sample, this clone was seen once. This chain connects TRBV6-4 to TRBJ1-1, with no clear D. The CDR3 loop spans 13 amino acids. Per the germline V gene, CDR1 is MRHNA and CDR2 is SNTAGT. The V end lost 1 base, the J end lost 7 bases, and 10 bases lay between the germline ends. As DNA, the CDR3 is TGTGCCAGCAGTGACTGGGAGAACGGTGAAGCTTTCTTT. This codes for CASSDWENGEAFF.

The rearrangement links TRBV28 to TRBJ2-5; perhaps D is TRBD1 or TRBD2 (6 bases each). V was shortened by 3 bases and J by 2 bases, with 16 bases between the two germline ends. This CDR3 contains 16 residues. Germline V gene sequence: CDR1 MDHEN, CDR2 SYDVKM. As DNA, the CDR3 is TGTGCCAGCAGTTTTTTAACAGGGACTCTACAAGAGACCCAGTACTTC. Residues: CASSFLTGTLQETQYF.

This chain joins TRBV10-2 and TRBJ2-3, with no clear D. V lost 7 bases, J lost 2 bases, and 13 bases lay in between. Per germline, CDR1 WSHSY and CDR2 SAAADI. CDR3 length: 14 amino acids. The CDR3 protein is CASTPRGLTDTQYF. CDR3 in DNA: TGCGCCAGCACTCCACGAGGCCTCACAGATACGCAGTATTTT.

The chain is built from TRBV28 and TRBJ1-2; D not certain. CDR3 size: 13 residues. Between the trimmed V and J ends, which lost 5 bases and 5 bases, there was a span of 12 bases. Germline V lookup: CDR1 MDHEN, CDR2 SYDVKM. The CDR3 nucleotides are TGTGCCAGCAGTAGTGGGTTAGGGTATGGCTACACCTTC. This codes for CASSSGLGYGYTF.

The rearrangement uses TRBV18 and TRBJ1-1, with D unresolved. Germline V gene sequence: CDR1 KGHSH, CDR2 LQKENI. This CDR3 is built from 15 residues. Trimming took off 0 bases at V and 2 bases at J, with 10 bases between the two ends. The CDR3 nucleotides read TGTGCCAGCTCACCACCAGGGTGGCCTAACACTGAAGCTTTCTTT. Amino acid sequence: CASSPPGWPNTEAFF.